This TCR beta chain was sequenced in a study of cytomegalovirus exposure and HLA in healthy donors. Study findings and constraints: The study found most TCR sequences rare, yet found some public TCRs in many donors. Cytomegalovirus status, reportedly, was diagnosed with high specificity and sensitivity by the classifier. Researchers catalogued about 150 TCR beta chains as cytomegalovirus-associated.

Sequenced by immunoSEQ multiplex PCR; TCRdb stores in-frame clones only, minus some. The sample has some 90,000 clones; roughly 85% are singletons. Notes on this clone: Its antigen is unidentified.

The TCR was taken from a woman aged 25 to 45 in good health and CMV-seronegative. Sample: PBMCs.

The CDR3 bases are TGCGCCAGCAGCCTAGCCCGACGGGGCTCTGGAAACACCATATATTTT. Protein sequence: CASSLARRGSGNTIYF. The chain is built from TRBV4-1 and TRBJ1-3; no definite D call. Germline loops: CDR1 MGHRA, CDR2 YSYEKL. The CDR3 runs 16 residues. The V and J ends lost 4 bases and 0 bases respectively, with 13 bases between them.